This TCR beta chain was sequenced in a study of CD8 T cells in ankylosing spondylitis. Regarding the study as a whole: There was a TCR beta motif, made of several highly homologous variants, that appeared characteristic of ankylosing spondylitis blood.

V gave up 4 bases and J gave up 11 bases, with 17 bases separating them. Germline V gene lookup returns CDR1 SQVTM and CDR2 ANQGSEA. This CDR3 is 12 amino acids long. This clonotype was counted many times. What it binds is unknown. TCRdb called the 5' RACE reads again in MiXCR, with one record for every CDR3 protein. The sample contains some 100,000 distinct CDR3 sequences, about 8.1% of which appear only once. The rearrangement uses TRBV29-1 and TRBJ1-1, with D perhaps TRBD1 (6 bases). The source material was blood, either unsorted or a sorted T cell fraction (not recorded which). The sequence was obtained from a male donor with ankylosing spondylitis. The CDR3 reads CSVGDGQGFAFF. CDR3 DNA: TGCAGCGTTGGGGACGGGCAGGGGTTCGCTTTCTTT.